These T cell receptor beta chains were read from a single sample in a study of T cell repertoires in cytomegalovirus infection. A single record per CDR3 protein comes from TCRdb applying MiXCR to the reads. This sample has around 71,000 distinct CDR3 sequences; approximately 20% occur once, and the top ten carry roughly two thirds. Their specific antigens are unknown. Sequencing was performed on CD8+ T cells from cultured PBMCs, taken from culture after CMV antigen stimulation. These TCRs come from a human donor in good health (CMV status not recorded). Some clones in this sample may be carry-over from other donors' samples. Each CDR3 is given with its conserved first and last residue. A D gene is named only where the DNA matches it firmly. Clone size is stated in some rows and not others, as once, few, many or a class when expanded.

j_gene,v_gene,abundance,d_gene,CDR3aa,CDR3nt
TRBJ1-4,TRBV7-6,few,NA,CASSLAGGVANEKLFF,TGTGCCAGCAGCTTAGCGGGGGGTGTCGCTAATGAAAAACTGTTTTTT
TRBJ1-1,TRBV3-1,few,NA,CASSQDRGTEAFF,TGTGCCAGCAGCCAAGATCGGGGGACTGAAGCTTTCTTT
TRBJ1-2,TRBV6-1,NA,NA,CASSEEGRVNYGYTF,TGTGCCAGCAGTGAGGAGGGCCGAGTGAACTATGGCTACACCTTC
TRBJ1-1,TRBV7-9,few,TRBD1,CASSLSKGANTEAFF,TGTGCCAGCAGCTTATCGAAGGGGGCGAACACTGAAGCTTTCTTT
TRBJ2-2,TRBV6-2/TRBV6-3,NA,TRBD1,CASQSRTGPPGELFF,TGTGCCAGCCAGTCCAGGACAGGGCCCCCCGGGGAGCTGTTTTTT
TRBJ1-5,TRBV27,few,TRBD1,CASSPDRAGQPQHF,TGTGCCAGCAGTCCGGACAGGGCGGGTCAGCCCCAGCATTTT
TRBJ2-7,TRBV5-6,few,NA,CASSEGSHEQYF,TGTGCCAGCAGCGAAGGCTCTCACGAGCAGTACTTC
TRBJ2-1,TRBV7-3,few,NA,CASSLVTMDHGANQQFF,TGTGCCAGCAGCTTAGTGACAATGGATCACGGGGCCAATCAGCAGTTCTTC
TRBJ1-3,TRBV27,many,NA,CASSLYGGGGNTIYF,TGTGCCAGCAGTTTATACGGGGGAGGTGGAAACACCATATATTTT
TRBJ2-5,TRBV28,few,NA,CASSLTDQWEETQYF,TGTGCCAGCAGTTTAACGGACCAATGGGAAGAGACCCAGTACTTC
TRBJ1-5,TRBV7-9,few,NA,CASSLGLGDYQPQHF,TGTGCCAGCAGCTTAGGGTTGGGGGACTATCAGCCCCAGCATTTT
TRBJ2-5,TRBV6-5,NA,NA,CASSYPAETQYF,TGTGCCAGCAGTTACCCGGCAGAGACCCAGTACTTC
TRBJ2-1,TRBV7-8,few,NA,CASSLRVAEYSYNEQFF,TGTGCCAGCAGCTTAAGGGTAGCGGAGTACTCCTACAATGAGCAGTTCTTC
TRBJ1-6,TRBV7-6,NA,NA,CASSPHGVNTPNSPLHF,TGTGCCAGCAGCCCCCACGGGGTAAACACGCCAAATTCACCCCTCCACTTT
TRBJ1-4,TRBV4-2,NA,TRBD1,CASSQDGQGAIEEKLFF,TGTGCCAGCAGCCAAGATGGGCAGGGGGCCATTGAGGAAAAACTGTTTTTT
TRBJ2-3,TRBV6-1,NA,NA,CASSELNGGRDTQYF,TGTGCCAGCAGTGAACTTAACGGGGGAAGAGATACGCAGTATTTT
TRBJ2-3,TRBV12-3/TRBV12-4,few,NA,CASWLINTDTQYF,TGTGCGTCTTGGCTAATAAACACAGATACGCAGTATTTT
TRBJ1-6,TRBV4-1,NA,NA,CASSQGVPGRGNSPLHF,TGCGCCAGCAGCCAAGGGGTTCCAGGGAGGGGTAATTCACCCCTCCACTTT
TRBJ1-1,TRBV10-3,few,NA,CAITEGGITEAFF,TGTGCCATCACCGAGGGCGGGATCACTGAAGCTTTCTTT
TRBJ1-2,TRBV7-9,NA,NA,CASSYSGTYGYTF,TGTGCCAGCAGCTACTCCGGGACTTATGGCTACACCTTC
TRBJ2-7,TRBV7-2,NA,NA,CASSSPDSLIPSYEQYF,TGTGCCAGCAGCTCCCCGGACAGCTTAATACCTTCCTACGAGCAGTACTTC
TRBJ2-1,TRBV6-2/TRBV6-3,few,TRBD2,CASSYRPSGGAELYNEQFF,TGTGCCAGCAGTTACCGACCTAGCGGGGGGGCCGAGCTTTACAATGAGCAGTTCTTC
TRBJ2-2,TRBV6-6,NA,TRBD1,CANGQANTGELFF,TGTGCCAACGGACAGGCGAACACCGGGGAGCTGTTTTTT
TRBJ2-5,TRBV4-1,NA,NA,CASSQDRELQETQYF,TGCGCCAGCAGCCAAGACCGGGAACTCCAAGAGACCCAGTACTTC
TRBJ2-1,TRBV9,few,NA,CASSVEGREQFF,TGTGCCAGCAGCGTAGAGGGACGTGAGCAGTTCTTC
TRBJ1-5,TRBV12-3/TRBV12-4,NA,NA,CASSLMGGNQPQHF,TGTGCCAGCAGTTTAATGGGGGGAAATCAGCCCCAGCATTTT
TRBJ1-2,TRBV2,NA,TRBD1,CASSPGRGLYYGYTF,TGTGCCAGCTCTCCCGGCAGGGGGCTTTACTATGGCTACACCTTC
TRBJ2-7,TRBV27,NA,NA,CASSLSRRVAYEQYF,TGTGCCAGCAGTTTATCGCGGCGGGTTGCCTACGAGCAGTACTTC
TRBJ2-5,TRBV11-2,NA,NA,CASSLFIPQGATTQGQETQYF,TGTGCCAGCAGCTTATTTATCCCCCAGGGCGCAACCACACAGGGACAAGAGACCCAGTACTTC
TRBJ2-5,TRBV7-2,NA,NA,CASSRTETQYF,TGTGCCAGCAGCCGAACGGAGACCCAGTACTTC
TRBJ2-3,TRBV5-1,NA,NA,CASSFGEGWTDTQYF,TGCGCCAGCAGCTTTGGTGAGGGATGGACAGATACGCAGTATTTT
TRBJ1-1,TRBV6-5,NA,NA,CASSPQGVRTEAFF,TGTGCCAGCAGCCCACAAGGGGTTCGGACTGAAGCTTTCTTT
TRBJ2-1,TRBV14,NA,NA,CASSQEVDEQFF,TGTGCCAGCAGCCAAGAGGTAGATGAGCAGTTCTTC
TRBJ2-1,TRBV7-2,NA,NA,CAAGYNEQFF,TGTGCCGCGGGGTACAATGAGCAGTTCTTC